This is a list of T cell receptor beta chains from one sample in a study of cytomegalovirus exposure and HLA in healthy donors. Generated by immunoSEQ multiplex PCR, the TCRdb table keeps only in-frame clones and is missing some. The table has about 130,000 clones, more than 65% seen once. Sequenced input: PBMCs. Receptors were obtained from a woman aged 40 to 49 in good health and CMV-seropositive. The conserved cysteine and the conserved F or W are not part of the CDR3 here.

j_call v_call cdr3_aa
TRBJ2-2 TRBV4-1 ASSQGLAGGPNTGELF
TRBJ2-5 TRBV18 ASSPLSGGAETQY
TRBJ2-5 TRBV7-7 ASSFGTGKETQY
TRBJ1-1 TRBV6-6 ASSMKGVTEAF
TRBJ2-7 TRBV28 ASSQLLTGLGEQY
TRBJ1-6 TRBV30 AWSDGKGSPLH
TRBJ2-7 TRBV20-1 RPRRVGEQY
TRBJ1-5 TRBV12-2 ASRLALGTGKIQPQH
TRBJ2-3 TRBV9 ASSVQADSTDTQY
TRBJ1-6 TRBV6-1 ASSVGIIGTGGDSPLH
TRBJ1-2 TRBV5-1 ASGQPGGTYGYT
TRBJ2-1 TRBV6-6 ASSPTSRGHEQF
TRBJ2-3 TRBV6-5 ASSPLAGSMNTQY
TRBJ2-1 TRBV9 ASSVHGTSGTRGEQF
TRBJ2-3 TRBV6-6 ASSQRRGTGDTQY
TRBJ1-5 TRBV4-2 ASSQDRGQPQH
TRBJ2-2 TRBV5-1 ASSYQGPHTGELF
TRBJ2-6 TRBV5-1 ASSGSGRGGANGLT
TRBJ1-2 TRBV21-1 ASSKGGRRGFDGYT
TRBJ2-7 TRBV19 ASSITRGGHEQY
TRBJ2-7 TRBV11-2 ASSLLTSAGLSYEQY
TRBJ2-7 TRBV30 AWRSGRLNYEQY
TRBJ1-5 TRBV30 AWSAGRHQPQH
TRBJ2-3 TRBV4-1 ASSQDLARDRDSDTQY
TRBJ2-5 TRBV6-4 ASSDSVGLAGYQETQY
TRBJ2-3 TRBV10-1 ASSGRRGRTTDTQY
TRBJ2-7 TRBV2 ASHRQDTSYEQY
TRBJ2-2 TRBV5-5 ASSLVSGLNTGELF
TRBJ1-1 TRBV4-1 ASSHFPGQGDTEAF
TRBJ2-5 TRBV7-3 ASSLIPTSGQETQY
TRBJ2-1 TRBV10-2 ASSRRLAGDNEQF
TRBJ2-7 TRBV11-2 ASTKHASEDEQY
TRBJ2-5 TRBV2 ASNPGQGVETQY
TRBJ1-5 TRBV27 ASRGGDSNQPQH
TRBJ2-3 TRBV28 ATWGGRTDTQY
TRBJ1-5 TRBV28 ASSMERGGGNQPQH
TRBJ2-1 TRBV5-1 ASRGQGNDNEQF
TRBJ2-3 TRBV7-9 ASSSPAGGGTDTQY
TRBJ2-1 TRBV27 ASRGTSGRASYNEQF
TRBJ2-1 TRBV6-1 ASSRGMYNEQF
TRBJ1-1 TRBV5-4 ASSRLEGNTEAF
TRBJ1-3 TRBV6-6 ASSHPGRWGNTIY
TRBJ2-1 TRBV6-5 ASSYSGQSYNEQF
TRBJ1-5 TRBV7-9 ASSLGGGIGEPQH
TRBJ2-7 TRBV5-1 ASSFGLAGGVEQY
TRBJ2-5 TRBV30 AWSVQGGSWQETQY
TRBJ2-2 TRBV4-2 ASSQDPPGLTNTGELF
TRBJ2-6 TRBV29-1 SVGGQGPISRSGANVLT
TRBJ1-1 TRBV5-4 ASSYQGRGTEAF
TRBJ2-5 TRBV19 ASSRDRAARETQY
TRBJ2-7 TRBV19 ASSIQGGSYEQY
TRBJ2-5 TRBV25-1 ASSLAGPGGETQY
TRBJ2-7 TRBV18 ASSLLSGTAFSYEQY
TRBJ2-3 TRBV5-4 ASSPAGDTQY
TRBJ2-7 TRBV7-2 ASSPSGEFYEQY